The present T cell receptor beta chain was sequenced within a study of T cells in Graves' hyperthyroidism and ophthalmopathy. The investigators amplified TCR beta CDR3 regions from RNA transcripts. In the first-round RT-PCR of the TCR CDR3, the HTBI primer set was used. Using its own MiXCR run on the multiplex PCR reads, TCRdb lists one record per CDR3 protein. Among under 800,000 distinct CDR3 sequences, approximately 14% were seen once, and the ten largest hold roughly a tenth. Patients aged 18 to 65 had newly diagnosed hyperthyroidism of under 2 months' duration. The diagnoses drew upon clinical symptoms, serum thyroxine and TRAb, thyroid ultrasound and orbital computed tomography. Findings and caveats of the study: Most thyroid clonotypes that were expanded above 0.001 also turned up in blood.

CDR1 SGHVS and CDR2 FQNEAQ come from the germline V gene. Trimming cost V 5 bases and J 4 bases; bases outside gene matches: 15. The CDR3 has 19 residues. This clonotype was detected ten times or more. The antigen is undetermined. The sequence derives from a woman under 30 with Graves' hyperthyroidism. The chain uses TRBV7-8 and TRBJ2-1; 12 nucleotides match TRBD2. Sequenced: blood. Here the CDR3 DNA reads TGTGCCAGCAGCCTAAGAAGGCCTAGCGGGAGGGTATGGTACAATGAGCAGTTCTTC. This translates into CASSLRRPSGRVWYNEQFF.